A single sample gave rise to the 13 T cell receptor beta chains below, sequenced in a study of CD8 T cells in Susac syndrome (dated by TCRdb to about 2019). The library was prepared using the immunoSEQ multiplex PCR assay. RNA was extracted using the RNeasy kit, and roughly 0.5 to 1 ug of the RNA was reverse transcribed with random hexamers. In TCRdb, the public reads were trimmed at Q25 with fastp and aligned with MiXCR, with productive beta chains retained. A single entry per CDR3 protein holds the most common genes and DNA from its merged rows. Here the sample has around 170,000 distinct CDR3 sequences; 85% to 95% occur a single time. The ten largest clones take up about 0.15% of the sample. The source material was CD8+ T cells from PBMCs. These receptors were collected from a human donor with multiple sclerosis.

The chain couples TRBV6-5 to TRBJ2-7, with no clear D. The V and J ends lost 0 bases and 1 base respectively, with 7 bases between them. The germline gives CDR1 MNHEY, CDR2 SVGAGI. This CDR3 spans 14 amino acids. The CDR3 DNA follows: TGTGCCAGCAGTTACTCGGTTGGGTCCTACGAGCAGTACTTC. It is translated as CASSYSVGSYEQYF.

The rearrangement uses TRBV13 and TRBJ2-5; D is undetermined. Trimming pared 4 bases from V and 1 base from J, leaving 10 bases between. The CDR3 totals 14 residues. The germline V gene encodes CDR1 PRHDT and CDR2 FYEKMQ (reference sequence). The CDR3 sequence: CASSSRPSQETQYF. CDR3 DNA: TGTGCCAGCAGCTCTCGACCGTCCCAAGAGACCCAGTACTTC.

V is TRBV18 and J is TRBJ1-2; D not certain. V lost 2 bases, J lost 3 bases, and 7 bases lay in between. This CDR3 contains 13 residues. Germline CDR1 KGHSH, CDR2 LQKENI. CDR3 coding DNA: TGTGCCAGCTCACCATCGGTCGACTATGGCTACACCTTC. The encoded protein is CASSPSVDYGYTF.

The genes are TRBV29-1 and TRBJ1-1; weak D call: TRBD1 (6 bases). The CDR3 sequence is 13 residues long. Germline CDR1 and CDR2: SQVTM and ANQGSEA. V lost 4 bases, J lost 0 bases, and 9 bases lay in between. The CDR3 coding sequence is TGCAGCGTTGTCCCAGGGGTGAACACTGAAGCTTTCTTT. This translates into CSVVPGVNTEAFF. The full variable domain, in which reference TRBV29-1 and TRBJ1-1 provide the parts outside the CDR3, is SAVISQKPSRDICQRGTSLTIQCQVDSQVTMMFWYRQQPGQSLTLIATANQGSEATYESGFVIDKFPISRPNLTFSTLTVSNMSPEDSSIYLCSVVPGVNTEAFFGQGTRLTVV.

The chain has TRBV7-3 and TRBJ2-1; D remains unclear. The V gene lost 8 bases and the J gene lost 8 bases, with 25 bases spanning the gap. Germline CDR1 SGHTA, CDR2 FQGTGA. CDR3 length: 16 amino acids. CDR3 in DNA: TGTGCCAGCTCCCCGGTGAGCGCGCGTCCTCTTGATGAGCAGTTCTTC. This translates into CASSPVSARPLDEQFF.

The V call is TRBV4-1, the J call TRBJ2-7; 7 bases match TRBD1. The CDR3 length is 14 residues. Trimming removed 3 bases from V and 3 bases from J; junction bases left unmatched: 5. Per the germline V gene, CDR1 is MGHRA and CDR2 is YSYEKL. CDR3 residues: CASSQPGQHYEQYF. The CDR3 region has the DNA TGCGCCAGCAGCCAGCCGGGACAGCACTACGAGCAGTACTTC.

This sequence joins TRBV19 and TRBJ2-3, with D maybe TRBD2 (6 bases). The CDR3 length is 14 residues. CDR1 and CDR2 from the germline V gene are LNHDA and SQIVND (reference sequence). Deletions cut 10 bases from V and 1 base from J, with 15 bases between. This CDR3 reads CATLAGWGTDTQYF. The CDR3 coding sequence is TGTGCCACACTAGCCGGCTGGGGCACAGATACGCAGTATTTT.

The CDR3 coding sequence is TGTGCCACCAGTCTCTCCAATCAGCCCCAGCATTTT. This translates into CATSLSNQPQHF. This rearrangement joins TRBV24-1 to TRBJ1-5; D ambiguous. This CDR3 spans 12 amino acids. Germline V CDR1 and CDR2: KGHDR, SFDVKD. Trimming took off 6 bases at V and 3 bases at J, with 5 bases between the two ends.

V and J are TRBV28 and TRBJ2-1; D not resolved. The CDR3 has 11 residues. Trimming shortened V by 6 bases and J by 8 bases, and 8 bases separated the two germline ends. Germline V gene data show CDR1 as MDHEN and CDR2 as SYDVKM. The CDR3 sequence is CASSPAHEQFF. CDR3 bases: TGTGCCAGCAGCCCGGCCCATGAGCAGTTCTTC.

The J gene is TRBJ2-7, the V gene TRBV6-5; TRBD2 might be the D (5 bases). V was trimmed by 9 bases and J by 0 bases, leaving 6 bases between them. Germline CDR1 and CDR2: MNHEY and SVGAGI. This CDR3 contains 11 residues. The chain's CDR3 is CASRGSYEQYF. The CDR3 nucleotides are TGTGCCAGTCGGGGCTCCTACGAGCAGTACTTC.

This clonotype appeared once. The V and J genes are TRBV3-1 and TRBJ2-1; D perhaps matches TRBD2 (6 bases). This CDR3 is 12 amino acids long. Germline V gives CDR1 LGHDT, CDR2 YNNKEL (reference sequence). The V and J ends lost 0 bases and 10 bases respectively, with 7 bases between them. CDR3 region: CASSQDRGEQFF. The CDR3 region has the DNA TGTGCCAGCAGCCAAGATCGGGGGGAGCAGTTCTTC.

This chain joins TRBV25-1 and TRBJ1-2; D remains ambiguous. This CDR3 region has 13 residues. Trimming stripped 6 bases from V and 5 bases from J, with 13 bases between. Per the germline V gene, CDR1 is MGHDK and CDR2 is SYGVNS. The chain's CDR3 is CASSPGNVYGYTF. The CDR3 DNA reads TGTGCCAGCAGCCCCGGGAACGTATATGGCTACACCTTC.

The rearrangement links TRBV28 to TRBJ2-1, with a tentative D call TRBD2 (5 bases). Trimming left V 7 bases short and J 0 bases short, with 16 bases between. Germline lookup yields CDR1 MDHEN and CDR2 SYDVKM. The CDR3 contains 16 residues. DNA for the CDR3: TGTGCCAGCAACTATCGGACTTCAAGCTCCTACAATGAGCAGTTCTTC. Amino acid sequence: CASNYRTSSSYNEQFF.